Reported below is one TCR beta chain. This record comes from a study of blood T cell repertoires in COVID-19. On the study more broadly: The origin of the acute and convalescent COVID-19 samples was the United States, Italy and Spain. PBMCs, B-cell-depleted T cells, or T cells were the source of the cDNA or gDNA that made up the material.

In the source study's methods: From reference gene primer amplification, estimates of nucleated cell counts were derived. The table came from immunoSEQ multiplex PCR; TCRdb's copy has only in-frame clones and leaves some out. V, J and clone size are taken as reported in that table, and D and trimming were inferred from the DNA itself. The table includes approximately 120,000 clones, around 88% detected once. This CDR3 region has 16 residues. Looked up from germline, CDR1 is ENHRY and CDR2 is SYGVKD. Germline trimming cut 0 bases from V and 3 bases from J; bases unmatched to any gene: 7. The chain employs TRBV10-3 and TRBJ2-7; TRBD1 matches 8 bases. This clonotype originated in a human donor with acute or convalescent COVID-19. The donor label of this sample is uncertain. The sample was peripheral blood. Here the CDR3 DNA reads TGTGCCATCAGTGAGTCGACCGGGACAGGCAACTACGAGCAGTACTTC. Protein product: CAISESTGTGNYEQYF.